The rows below give T cell receptor beta chains drawn from one sample of a study of TIL therapy for anti-PD-1-resistant metastatic lung cancer. Data came from immunoSEQ multiplex PCR; TCRdb stores just in-frame clones and leaves some out. The sample lists about 100,000 clones, around 71% occurring once. The sample was tumor tissue, taken at baseline. The receptor source for this set is a person aged 25 to 79 with non-small cell lung cancer. The CDR3 runs from the conserved cysteine through the conserved F or W. D genes are given only for firm matches.

V: TRBV7-2; J: TRBJ2-7; D: -; CDR3: CASSTRQGGRYEQYF
V: TRBV7-9; J: TRBJ1-6; D: -; CDR3: CASSTDVTGDLTNSPLHF
V: TRBV21-1; J: TRBJ2-2; D: -; CDR3: CASSRRTSGENTGELFF
V: TRBV2; J: TRBJ2-1; D: -; CDR3: CASSEDASSYNEQFF
V: TRBV5-1; J: TRBJ2-1; D: -; CDR3: CASSSGTQEDEQFF
V: TRBV10-3; J: TRBJ2-1; D: -; CDR3: CAISGGGGDYNEQFF
V: TRBV7-9; J: TRBJ1-6; D: -; CDR3: CASSLTGDSSPLHF
V: TRBV18; J: TRBJ2-1; D: TRBD2; CDR3: CASSPPGGVGDEQFF
V: TRBV10-1; J: TRBJ2-2; D: TRBD1; CDR3: CASMDRGTGELFF
V: TRBV9; J: TRBJ1-3; D: -; CDR3: CASSVGGLSGNTIYF
V: TRBV7-9; J: TRBJ2-1; D: TRBD2; CDR3: CASSISGGPVNEQFF
V: TRBV2; J: TRBJ1-4; D: -; CDR3: CASGGTMGEKLFF
V: TRBV6-5; J: TRBJ2-7; D: -; CDR3: CASSYSSLLNEQYF
V: TRBV5-6; J: TRBJ2-7; D: TRBD1; CDR3: CASSRIGTGGRTYEQYF
V: TRBV14; J: TRBJ1-1; D: TRBD1; CDR3: CASSHRRGRDTEAFF
V: TRBV9; J: TRBJ1-1; D: -; CDR3: CASSVAGGPNTEAFF
V: TRBV27; J: TRBJ2-7; D: -; CDR3: CASSLQTQGSEQYF
V: TRBV24-1; J: TRBJ2-1; D: -; CDR3: CATGTGGIYNEQFF
V: TRBV25-1; J: TRBJ2-1; D: -; CDR3: CASSGQKTREQFF
V: TRBV10-2; J: TRBJ2-7; D: TRBD2; CDR3: CASTGGVGEQYF
V: TRBV19; J: TRBJ2-3; D: TRBD2; CDR3: CASCRAAGTSTDTQYF
V: TRBV6-5; J: TRBJ1-2; D: -; CDR3: CASLNIQGEGYTF
V: TRBV15; J: TRBJ2-7; D: -; CDR3: CATSINDRDSSYEQYF
V: TRBV10-3; J: TRBJ1-5; D: TRBD1; CDR3: CATRPGTGVNQPQHF
V: TRBV16; J: TRBJ1-1; D: -; CDR3: CASSPPKGVENTEAFF
V: TRBV6-5; J: TRBJ2-1; D: TRBD2; CDR3: CASSYSIAGVHNEQFF
V: TRBV19; J: TRBJ1-1; D: TRBD1; CDR3: CASSQQGYTEAFF
V: TRBV28; J: TRBJ2-1; D: -; CDR3: CASRWDGGEQFF
V: TRBV4-2; J: TRBJ2-7; D: -; CDR3: CASSHPSGSPSYEQYF
V: TRBV11-2; J: TRBJ2-5; D: TRBD1; CDR3: CASSPDRGETQYF
V: TRBV28; J: TRBJ2-3; D: -; CDR3: CASRLPGDRPDTQYF
V: TRBV24-1; J: TRBJ2-5; D: -; CDR3: CATSDFGTGRYQETQYF
V: TRBV19; J: TRBJ2-1; D: -; CDR3: CASSVPGSSNEQFF
V: TRBV10-2; J: TRBJ1-2; D: -; CDR3: CASSETENYGYTF
V: TRBV24-1; J: TRBJ2-3; D: -; CDR3: CATSDPPGVKGTDTQYF
V: TRBV19; J: TRBJ2-5; D: TRBD2; CDR3: CATRAGNQETQYF